The 3 T cell receptor beta chains below come from one sample, sequenced in a study of T cells in Graves' hyperthyroidism and ophthalmopathy. RNA transcripts were the template for amplifying TCR beta CDR3 regions. Initially, a first-round RT-PCR of the TCR CDR3 employed the HTBI primer set. TCRdb re-called the multiplex PCR reads with MiXCR, one entry per CDR3 protein. The sample contains approximately 700,000 distinct CDR3 sequences, less than 45% of which appear only once. Sequences were obtained from peripheral blood or thyroid tissue (not recorded which). The origin of the receptors is an adult man with Graves' disease, either hyperthyroidism or ophthalmopathy (not recorded which).

This clonotype has only one observation. The chain links TRBV10-2 to TRBJ1-3; 8 bases agree with TRBD1. CDR1 and CDR2 from the germline V gene are WSHSY and SAAADI. Trimming took 6 bases from V and 3 from J; bases not matched to a gene: 7. The CDR3 length is 15 residues. CDR3 DNA sequence: TGCGCCAGCAGCAACCCCAGGGGGCTTGGAAACACCATATATTTT. It specifies CASSNPRGLGNTIYF.

The J gene is TRBJ1-5, the V gene TRBV19; TRBD1 agrees at 9 bases. The CDR3 is 14 amino acids. V gave up 7 bases and J gave up 5 bases; unmatched junction bases: 6. Germline CDR1 and CDR2: LNHDA and SQIVND (reference sequence). CDR3: CASTPGQGDQPQHF. DNA of the CDR3: TGTGCCAGTACCCCGGGACAGGGTGATCAGCCCCAGCATTTT. Complete variable domain (other parts from reference TRBV19 and TRBJ1-5): DGGITQSPKYLFRKEGQNVTLSCEQNLNHDAMYWYRQDPGQGLRLIYYSQIVNDFQKGDIAEGYSVSREKKESFPLTVTSAQKNPTAFYLCASTPGQGDQPQHFGDGTRLSIL.

In the case of this clonotype: A clone one base away is much larger, so this may be a read error. The rearrangement links TRBV7-9 to TRBJ1-6, with unresolved D. The CDR3 length is 17 residues. CDR1 is SEHNR and CDR2 is FQNEAQ in the germline V gene (reference sequence). CDR3 region: CASSLRTERSYNSPPHF. The CDR3 DNA follows: TGTGCCAGCAGCCTACGGACTGAACGCTCCTATAATTCACCCCCCCACTTT.